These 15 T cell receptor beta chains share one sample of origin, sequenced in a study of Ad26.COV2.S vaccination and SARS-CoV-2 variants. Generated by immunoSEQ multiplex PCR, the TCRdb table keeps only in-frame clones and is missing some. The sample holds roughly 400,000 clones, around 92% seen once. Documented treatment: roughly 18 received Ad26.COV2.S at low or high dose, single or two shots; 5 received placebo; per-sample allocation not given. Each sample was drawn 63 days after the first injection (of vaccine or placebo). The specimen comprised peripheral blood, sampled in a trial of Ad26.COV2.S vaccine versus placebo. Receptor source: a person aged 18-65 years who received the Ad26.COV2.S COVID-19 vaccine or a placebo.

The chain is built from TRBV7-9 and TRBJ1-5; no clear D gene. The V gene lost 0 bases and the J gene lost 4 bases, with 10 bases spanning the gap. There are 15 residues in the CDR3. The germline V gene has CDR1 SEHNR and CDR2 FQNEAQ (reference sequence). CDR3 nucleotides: TGTGCCAGCAGCTTAGCGGCCGGTGGAAATCAGCCCCAGCATTTT. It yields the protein CASSLAAGGNQPQHF.

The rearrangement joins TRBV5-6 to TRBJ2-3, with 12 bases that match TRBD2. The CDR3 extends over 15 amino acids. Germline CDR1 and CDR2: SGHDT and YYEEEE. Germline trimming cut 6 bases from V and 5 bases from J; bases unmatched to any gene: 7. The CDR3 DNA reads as TGTGCCAGCAATGGACTAGCGGGGCGGGGAGATACGCAGTATTTT. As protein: CASNGLAGRGDTQYF.

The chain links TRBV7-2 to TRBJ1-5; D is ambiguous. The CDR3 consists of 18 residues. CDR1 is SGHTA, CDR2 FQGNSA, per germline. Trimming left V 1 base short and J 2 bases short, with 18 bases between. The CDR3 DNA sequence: TGTGCCAGCAGCTTAGATCCGGTGGCCCCCGGAGGCAATCAGCCCCAGCATTTT. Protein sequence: CASSLDPVAPGGNQPQHF.

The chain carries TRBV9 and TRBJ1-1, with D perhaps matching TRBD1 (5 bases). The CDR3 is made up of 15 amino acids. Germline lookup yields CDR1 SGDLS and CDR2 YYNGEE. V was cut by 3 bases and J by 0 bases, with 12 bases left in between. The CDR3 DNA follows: TGTGCCAGCAGCGGGGGAGGGGTATTGAACACTGAAGCTTTCTTT. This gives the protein CASSGGGVLNTEAFF.

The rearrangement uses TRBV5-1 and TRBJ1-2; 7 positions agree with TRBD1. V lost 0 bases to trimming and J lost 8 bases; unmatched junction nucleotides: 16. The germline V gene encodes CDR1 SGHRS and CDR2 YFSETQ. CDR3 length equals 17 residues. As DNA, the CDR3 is TGCGCCAGCAGCTTGGTCCCCTCCAGACAGGGAAGTCCGGGCTACACCTTC. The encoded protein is CASSLVPSRQGSPGYTF.

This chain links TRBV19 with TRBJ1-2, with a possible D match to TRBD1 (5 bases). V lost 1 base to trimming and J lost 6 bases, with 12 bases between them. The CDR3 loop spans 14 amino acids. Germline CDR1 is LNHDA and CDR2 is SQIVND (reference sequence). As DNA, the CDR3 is TGTGCCAGTAGTATAGGGCGCAGGGAGGATGGCTACACCTTC. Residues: CASSIGRREDGYTF.

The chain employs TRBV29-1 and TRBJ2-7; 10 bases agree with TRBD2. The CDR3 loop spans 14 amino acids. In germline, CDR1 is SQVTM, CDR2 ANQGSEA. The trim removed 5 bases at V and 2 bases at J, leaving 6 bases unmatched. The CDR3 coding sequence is TGCAGCGTTACATTAGCGGGGGGAGCCTACGAGCAGTACTTC. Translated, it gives CSVTLAGGAYEQYF.

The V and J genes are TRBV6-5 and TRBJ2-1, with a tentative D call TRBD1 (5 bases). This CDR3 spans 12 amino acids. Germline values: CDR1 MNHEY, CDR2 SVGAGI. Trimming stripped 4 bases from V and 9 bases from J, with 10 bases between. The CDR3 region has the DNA TGTGCCAGCAGTTCGCAGGGTAGTGAGCAGTTCTTC. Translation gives CASSSQGSEQFF.

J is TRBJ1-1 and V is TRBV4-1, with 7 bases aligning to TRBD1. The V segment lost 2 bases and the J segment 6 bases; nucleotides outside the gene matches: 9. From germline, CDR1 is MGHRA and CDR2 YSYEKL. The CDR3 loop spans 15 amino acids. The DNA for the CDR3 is TGCGCCAGCAGCCAACAGTACAGGGGCTCGCCTGAAGCTTTCTTT. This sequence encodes CASSQQYRGSPEAFF.

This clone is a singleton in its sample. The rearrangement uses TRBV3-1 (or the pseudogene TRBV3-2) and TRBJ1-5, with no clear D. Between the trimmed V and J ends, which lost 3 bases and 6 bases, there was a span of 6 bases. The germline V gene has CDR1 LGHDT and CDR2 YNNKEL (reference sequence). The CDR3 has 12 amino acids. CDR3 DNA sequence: TGTGCCAGCAGCCATTTGGGTCAGCCCCAGCATTTT. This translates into CASSHLGQPQHF.

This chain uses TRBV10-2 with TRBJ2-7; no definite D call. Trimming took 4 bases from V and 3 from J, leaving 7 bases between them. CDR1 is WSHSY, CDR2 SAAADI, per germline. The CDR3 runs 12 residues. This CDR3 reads CASSVGDYEQYF. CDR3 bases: TGCGCCAGCAGTGTTGGGGACTACGAGCAGTACTTC.

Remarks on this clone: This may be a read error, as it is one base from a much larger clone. CDR3: CASSTDTEAFF. CDR3 bases: TGTGCCAGCAGTACAGACACTGAAGCTTTCTTT. V usage is TRBV7-9 and J usage is TRBJ1-1; D not certain. The CDR3 extends over 11 amino acids. Per the germline V gene, CDR1 is SEHNR and CDR2 is FQNEAQ (reference sequence). V was trimmed by 6 bases and J by 3 bases, leaving 5 bases between them.

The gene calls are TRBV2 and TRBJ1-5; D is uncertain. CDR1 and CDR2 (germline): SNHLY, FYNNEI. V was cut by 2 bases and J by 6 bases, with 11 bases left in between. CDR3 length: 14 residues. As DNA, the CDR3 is TGTGCCAGCAGTGAAACGGGGAGCGCTCAGCCCCAGCATTTT. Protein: CASSETGSAQPQHF.

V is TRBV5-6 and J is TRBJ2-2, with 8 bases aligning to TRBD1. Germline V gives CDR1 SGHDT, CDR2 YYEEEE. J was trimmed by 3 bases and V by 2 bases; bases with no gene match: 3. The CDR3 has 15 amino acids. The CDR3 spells CASSFGQGDTGELFF. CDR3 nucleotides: TGTGCCAGCAGCTTCGGACAGGGTGACACCGGGGAGCTGTTTTTT. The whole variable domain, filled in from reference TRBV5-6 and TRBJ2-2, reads DAGVTQSPTHLIKTRGQQVTLRCSPKSGHDTVSWYQQALGQGPQFIFQYYEEEERQRGNFPDRFSGHQFPNYSSELNVNALLLGDSALYLCASSFGQGDTGELFFGEGSRLTVL.

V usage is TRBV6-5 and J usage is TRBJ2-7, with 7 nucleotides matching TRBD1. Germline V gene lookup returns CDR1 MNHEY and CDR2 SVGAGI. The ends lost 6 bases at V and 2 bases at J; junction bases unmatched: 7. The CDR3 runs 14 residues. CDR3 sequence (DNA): TGTGCCAGCAGCACGACCGGGACAGCCTACGAGCAGTACTTC. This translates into CASSTTGTAYEQYF.